This T cell receptor (beta chain) was recovered during a study of Ad26.COV2.S vaccination and SARS-CoV-2 variants. Findings and caveats of the study: Vaccine recipients surpassed placebo recipients in spike-specific TCR breadth. The breadth of spike-specific CD8+ and CD4+ T cell responses after vaccination was reportedly substantial.

The data were produced by immunoSEQ multiplex PCR, yet TCRdb's version contains in-frame clones alone and is incomplete. The top ten hold around a sixth of the sample, which has nearly 95,000 clones, approximately 86% seen once. There are 16 residues in the CDR3. Germline V gene lookup returns CDR1 LGHDT and CDR2 YNNKEL (reference sequence). The V segment lost 2 bases and the J segment 2 bases; nucleotides outside the gene matches: 6. As to this clone: The antigen remains unidentified.

The gene calls are TRBV3-1 (or the pseudogene TRBV3-2) and TRBJ1-5; 7 positions match TRBD1. The clonotype originates from a human donor who had recovered from COVID-19. The starting material was peripheral blood, obtained after recovery from COVID-19. In nucleotides, the CDR3 is TGTGCCAGCAGCCAATCCACAGGGGAGTGCAATCAGCCCCAGCATTTT. Its protein is CASSQSTGECNQPQHF.